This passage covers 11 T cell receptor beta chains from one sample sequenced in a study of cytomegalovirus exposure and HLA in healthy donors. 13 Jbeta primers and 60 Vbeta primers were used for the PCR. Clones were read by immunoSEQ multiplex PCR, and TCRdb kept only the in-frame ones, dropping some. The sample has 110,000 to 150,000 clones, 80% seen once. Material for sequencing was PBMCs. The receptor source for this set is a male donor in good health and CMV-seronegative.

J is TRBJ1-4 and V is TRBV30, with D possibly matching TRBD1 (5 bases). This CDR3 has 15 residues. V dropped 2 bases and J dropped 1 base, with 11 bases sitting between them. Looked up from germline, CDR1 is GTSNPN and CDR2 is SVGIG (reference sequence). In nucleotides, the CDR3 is TGTGCCTGGAGTCAATCGGGGGGAACTAATGAAAAACTGTTTTTT. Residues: CAWSQSGGTNEKLFF.

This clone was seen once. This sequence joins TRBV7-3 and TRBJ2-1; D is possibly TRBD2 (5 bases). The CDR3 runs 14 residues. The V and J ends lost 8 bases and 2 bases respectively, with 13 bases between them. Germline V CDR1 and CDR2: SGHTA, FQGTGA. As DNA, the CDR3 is TGTGCCAGCCATAGGACGGGAACCTACAATGAGCAGTTCTTC. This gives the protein CASHRTGTYNEQFF. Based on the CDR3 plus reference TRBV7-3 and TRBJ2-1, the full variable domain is GAGVSQTPSNKVTEKGKYVELRCDPISGHTALYWYRQSLGQGPEFLIYFQGTGAADDSGLPNDRFFAVRPEGSVSTLKIQRTERGDSAVYLCASHRTGTYNEQFFGPGTRLTVL.

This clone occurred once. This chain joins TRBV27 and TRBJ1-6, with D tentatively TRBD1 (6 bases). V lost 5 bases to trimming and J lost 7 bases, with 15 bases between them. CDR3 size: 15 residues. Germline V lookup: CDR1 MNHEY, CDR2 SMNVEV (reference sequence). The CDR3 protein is CASSTPTGLNSPLHF. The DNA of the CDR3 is TGTGCCAGCAGTACCCCTACAGGGCTGAATTCACCCCTCCACTTT.

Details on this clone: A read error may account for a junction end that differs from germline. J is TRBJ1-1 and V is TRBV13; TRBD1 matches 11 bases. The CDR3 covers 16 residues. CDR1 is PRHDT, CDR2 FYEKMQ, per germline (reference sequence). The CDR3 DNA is TGTGCCAACAGCTTATGGGACAGGGGGAGGTACACTGAAGCTTTCTTT. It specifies CANSLWDRGRYTEAFF.

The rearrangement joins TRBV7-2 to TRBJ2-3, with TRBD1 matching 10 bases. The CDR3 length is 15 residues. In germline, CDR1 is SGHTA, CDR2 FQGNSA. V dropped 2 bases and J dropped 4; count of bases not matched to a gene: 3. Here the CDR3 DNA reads TGTGCCAGCAGCTTACGTGGGACAGGGGCAGATACGCAGTATTTT. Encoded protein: CASSLRGTGADTQYF.

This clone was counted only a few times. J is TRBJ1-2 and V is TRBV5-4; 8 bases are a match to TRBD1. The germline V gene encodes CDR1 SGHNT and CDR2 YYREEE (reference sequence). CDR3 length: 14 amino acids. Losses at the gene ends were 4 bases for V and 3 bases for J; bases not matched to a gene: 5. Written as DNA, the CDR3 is TGTGCCAGCAGCATACCGGGACAGGACTATGGCTACACCTTC. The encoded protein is CASSIPGQDYGYTF.

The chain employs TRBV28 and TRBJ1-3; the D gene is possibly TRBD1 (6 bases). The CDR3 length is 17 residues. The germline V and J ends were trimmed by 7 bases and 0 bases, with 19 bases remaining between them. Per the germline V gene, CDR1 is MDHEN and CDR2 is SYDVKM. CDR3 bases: TGTGCCAGCACTAAAGGACAGTACCTGAGCTCTGGAAACACCATATATTTT. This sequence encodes CASTKGQYLSSGNTIYF.

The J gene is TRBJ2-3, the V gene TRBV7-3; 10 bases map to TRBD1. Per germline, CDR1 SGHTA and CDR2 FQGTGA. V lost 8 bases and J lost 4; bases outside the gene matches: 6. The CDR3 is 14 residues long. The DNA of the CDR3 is TGTGCCAGCTCGGGACAGGGGTTCCCAGATACGCAGTATTTT. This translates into CASSGQGFPDTQYF.

The CDR3 loop is CASSSESNQPQHF. The CDR3, as DNA: TGTGCCAGCAGCTCGGAGAGCAATCAGCCCCAGCATTTT. This chain links TRBV7-2 with TRBJ1-5, with no clear D. V shed 4 bases and J shed 1 base, with 5 bases lying between them. Per the germline V gene, CDR1 is SGHTA and CDR2 is FQGNSA. CDR3 length equals 13 residues.

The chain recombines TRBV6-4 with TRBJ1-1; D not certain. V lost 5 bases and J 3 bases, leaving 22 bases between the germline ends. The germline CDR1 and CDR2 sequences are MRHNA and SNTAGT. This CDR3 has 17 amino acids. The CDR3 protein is CASSSYLIVPRDTEAFF. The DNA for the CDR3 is TGTGCCAGCAGTTCCTATCTCATCGTCCCCCGGGACACTGAAGCTTTCTTT.

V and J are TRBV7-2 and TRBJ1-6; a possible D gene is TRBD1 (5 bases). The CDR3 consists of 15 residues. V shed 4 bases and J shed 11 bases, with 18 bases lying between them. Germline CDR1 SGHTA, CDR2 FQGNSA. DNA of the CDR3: TGTGCCAGCAGCTCCCAGGGCCGTGGATTCGCACCCCTCCACTTT. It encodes CASSSQGRGFAPLHF.